This is a list of T cell receptor beta chains from one sample in a study of shared clonotypes between healthy human individuals. Assay used: immunoSEQ multiplex PCR; TCRdb lists only in-frame clones, some missing. The top ten hold roughly 0.13% of the sample, which has just over 2,000,000 clones, 90% to 95% seen once. The sequenced material came from naive CD4+ T cells sorted from blood. These receptors all stem from a man between 18 and 35 years old in good health. Each CDR3 is given with its conserved first and last residue. Each record gives: clone size, V gene, J gene, D gene, CDR3 protein, CDR3 DNA. The D gene is left open where the match is weak. The listing skips clone size in some rows; elsewhere it reads once, few, many or a size class.

.,TRBV19,TRBJ1-6,TRBD1,CASTSGTGYNSPLHF,TGTGCCAGTACCTCCGGGACAGGGTATAATTCACCCCTCCACTTT
.,TRBV28,TRBJ2-1,TRBD2,CASSLAWGGYNEQFF,TGTGCCAGCAGTTTGGCGTGGGGGGGATACAATGAGCAGTTCTTC
.,TRBV19,TRBJ1-2,TRBD1,CASSIKQGAPGYTF,TGTGCCAGTAGTATAAAACAGGGGGCACCTGGCTACACCTTC
.,TRBV6-5,TRBJ2-5,TRBD2,CASSGLAGGETQYF,TGTGCCAGCAGTGGACTAGCGGGAGGAGAGACCCAGTACTTC
.,TRBV2,TRBJ1-2,.,CASSDEATGYGYTF,TGTGCCAGCAGTGATGAGGCCACGGGGTATGGCTACACCTTC
.,TRBV13,TRBJ2-7,TRBD2,CASSLGGLAGPYEQYF,TGTGCCAGCAGCTTAGGGGGACTAGCGGGACCCTACGAGCAGTACTTC
.,TRBV5-6,TRBJ2-5,.,CASNRQAETQYF,TGTGCCAGCAACAGGCAGGCGGAGACCCAGTACTTC
.,TRBV6-1,TRBJ2-7,.,CASSEISGGPYEQYF,TGTGCCAGCAGTGAAATTAGCGGCGGTCCCTACGAGCAGTACTTC
.,TRBV7-9,TRBJ2-5,TRBD2,CASSRGLAGEETQYF,TGTGCCAGCAGCCGCGGACTAGCGGGGGAAGAGACCCAGTACTTC
.,TRBV1,TRBJ1-4,.,CTSSQDGRGTNEKLFF,TGCACCAGCAGCCAAGACGGAAGGGGAACTAATGAAAAACTGTTTTTT
.,TRBV5-1,TRBJ2-3,.,CASSLGGTSTDTQYF,TGCGCCAGCAGCTTGGGGGGAACTAGCACAGATACGCAGTATTTT
.,TRBV10-1,TRBJ2-3,TRBD1,CASSESQGSTDTQYF,TGCGCCAGCAGTGAGTCACAGGGGAGCACAGATACGCAGTATTTT
once,TRBV6-5,TRBJ1-2,.,CASSYLTQLSNYGYTF,TGTGCCAGCAGTTACCTTACCCAACTGTCTAACTATGGCTACACCTTC
.,TRBV18,TRBJ1-5,TRBD1,CASSPLWTGDQPQHF,TGTGCCAGCTCACCACTATGGACAGGGGATCAGCCCCAGCATTTT
.,TRBV5-1,TRBJ1-4,.,CASSFVPGDRGNEKLFF,TGCGCCAGCAGCTTTGTTCCAGGCGACCGGGGCAATGAAAAACTGTTTTTT
.,TRBV18,TRBJ2-7,TRBD2,CASSPTSGSSYEQYF,TGTGCCAGCTCCCCTACTAGCGGGAGCTCCTACGAGCAGTACTTC
.,TRBV29-1,TRBJ2-1,.,CSVGSYNEQFF,TGCAGCGTTGGATCCTACAATGAGCAGTTCTTC
.,TRBV10-2,TRBJ1-5,TRBD1,CASSESTGDPLNQPQHF,TGCGCCAGCAGTGAGTCGACAGGGGATCCCCTCAATCAGCCCCAGCATTTT
.,TRBV13,TRBJ2-2,.,CASSNLGTAAYTGELFF,TGTGCCAGCAGCAACCTCGGGACTGCTGCGTACACCGGGGAGCTGTTTTTT
.,TRBV14,TRBJ2-2,.,CASSHLDEGGELFF,TGTGCCAGCAGCCATCTTGACGAGGGCGGGGAGCTGTTTTTT
.,TRBV27,TRBJ2-7,.,CASSFQGLSAYEQYF,TGTGCCAGCAGTTTTCAGGGGTTATCAGCCTACGAGCAGTACTTC
.,TRBV30,TRBJ1-6,.,CAWKIVDSDNSPLHF,TGTGCCTGGAAGATCGTAGACAGTGATAATTCACCCCTCCACTTT
few,TRBV6-1,TRBJ1-6,.,CASSGVLGQGNSPLHF,TGTGCCAGCAGTGGAGTCTTGGGGCAGGGTAATTCACCCCTCCACTTT
.,TRBV6-5,TRBJ2-1,.,CASSRDRNEQFF,TGTGCCAGCAGCCGCGACAGGAATGAGCAGTTCTTC
.,TRBV5-1,TRBJ2-3,TRBD2,CASSIAGGPTDTQYF,TGCGCCAGCAGTATAGCGGGAGGGCCTACAGATACGCAGTATTTT
.,TRBV15,TRBJ2-7,TRBD1,CATSRLPFGTGFDEQYF,TGTGCCACCAGCAGACTCCCCTTCGGGACAGGGTTCGACGAGCAGTACTTC
.,TRBV9,TRBJ2-7,.,CASSVGDGVYEQYF,TGTGCCAGCAGCGTAGGGGACGGAGTCTACGAGCAGTACTTC
.,TRBV20-1,TRBJ2-5,.,CSAWGETQYF,TGCAGTGCGTGGGGAGAGACCCAGTACTTC
.,TRBV2,TRBJ1-2,.,CASSRGGDGYTF,TGTGCCAGCTCCCGTGGGGGGGATGGCTACACCTTC
.,TRBV18,TRBJ2-7,TRBD2,CASSLGTSSYEQYF,TGTGCCAGCTCACTCGGGACTAGCTCCTACGAGCAGTACTTC
.,TRBV5-1,TRBJ1-1,.,CASSWTHRGWVNTEAFF,TGCGCCAGCAGCTGGACACATCGGGGGTGGGTGAACACTGAAGCTTTCTTT
.,TRBV6-1,TRBJ2-3,TRBD1,CASSEAPDRERTDTQYF,TGTGCCAGCAGTGAAGCGCCTGACAGGGAAAGAACAGATACGCAGTATTTT
.,TRBV6-1,TRBJ1-5,TRBD1,CASSAGQGFGNQPQHF,TGTGCCAGCAGTGCAGGACAGGGTTTTGGCAATCAGCCCCAGCATTTT
.,TRBV6-5,TRBJ2-1,.,CASSDRPYNEQFF,TGTGCCAGCAGTGACAGGCCGTACAATGAGCAGTTCTTC
.,TRBV15,TRBJ2-7,TRBD1,CATSTGQGPYEQYF,TGTGCCACCTCAACGGGACAGGGACCCTACGAGCAGTACTTC
once,TRBV18,TRBJ1-3,.,CASSSQGYSGNTIYF,TGTGCCAGCTCATCCCAGGGATACTCTGGAAACACCATATATTTT
.,TRBV7-2,TRBJ2-5,.,CASSLATRQETQYF,TGTGCCAGCAGCTTAGCAACTAGACAAGAGACCCAGTACTTC
.,TRBV18,TRBJ2-3,.,CASSLFTGTTGDTQYF,TGTGCCAGCTCACTTTTCACCGGGACCACAGGGGATACGCAGTATTTT
once,TRBV19,TRBJ2-7,TRBD1,CASSIGGQGGTYEQYF,TGTGCCAGTAGTATAGGGGGACAGGGAGGAACCTACGAGCAGTACTTC
many,TRBV10-1,TRBJ2-5,.,CARAGAPETQYF,TGCGCCAGGGCGGGTGCTCCAGAGACCCAGTACTTC
.,TRBV5-6,TRBJ2-2,.,CASSQGTNTGELFF,TGTGCCAGCAGCCAGGGTACCAACACCGGGGAGCTGTTTTTT
.,TRBV6-6,TRBJ2-1,.,CASLRYNEQFF,TGTGCCAGCTTGCGATATAATGAGCAGTTCTTC
.,TRBV6-5,TRBJ2-1,.,CASSGTYNEQFF,TGTGCCAGCAGTGGTACCTACAATGAGCAGTTCTTC
.,TRBV5-1,TRBJ2-1,.,CASSSQLNEQFF,TGCGCCAGCAGCTCCCAGCTTAATGAGCAGTTCTTC
.,TRBV18,TRBJ2-1,TRBD1,CASSSTTGVGEQFF,TGTGCCAGCTCATCAACCACAGGGGTCGGTGAGCAGTTCTTC
.,TRBV28,TRBJ1-2,TRBD1,CASEEGAHNGYTF,TGTGCCAGTGAAGAGGGGGCGCATAATGGCTACACCTTC
.,TRBV11-2,TRBJ2-3,TRBD2,CASSPMTSGSVGDTQYF,TGTGCCAGCAGCCCAATGACTAGCGGGAGTGTAGGGGATACGCAGTATTTT
.,TRBV18,TRBJ2-1,TRBD2,CASSDRLAANNEQFF,TGTGCCAGCTCAGACAGACTAGCGGCGAACAATGAGCAGTTCTTC
.,TRBV6-5,TRBJ2-7,TRBD1,CASSTDRVAEQYF,TGTGCCAGCAGTACGGACAGGGTGGCCGAGCAGTACTTC
.,TRBV5-1,TRBJ2-1,TRBD2,CASSTPGLADEQFF,TGCGCCAGCAGCACCCCGGGACTAGCTGACGAGCAGTTCTTC
.,TRBV27,TRBJ2-4,.,CASSLEDSKNIQYF,TGTGCCAGCAGTTTGGAAGACAGCAAAAACATTCAGTACTTC
once,TRBV6-1,TRBJ1-5,.,CASSETTAIKQPQHF,TGTGCCAGCAGTGAAACGACAGCTATTAAACAGCCCCAGCATTTT
.,TRBV5-6,TRBJ2-5,TRBD1,CASSLTQGARNQETQYF,TGTGCCAGCAGCTTAACACAGGGGGCGAGAAACCAAGAGACCCAGTACTTC